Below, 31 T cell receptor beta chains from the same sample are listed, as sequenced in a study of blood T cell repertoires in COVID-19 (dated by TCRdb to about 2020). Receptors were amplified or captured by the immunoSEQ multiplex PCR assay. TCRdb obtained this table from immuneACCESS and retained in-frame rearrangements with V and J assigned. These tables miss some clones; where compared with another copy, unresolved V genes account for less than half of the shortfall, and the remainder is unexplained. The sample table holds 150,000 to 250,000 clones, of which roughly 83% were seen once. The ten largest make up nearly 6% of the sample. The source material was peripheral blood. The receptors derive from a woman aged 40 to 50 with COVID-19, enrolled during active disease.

The CDR3 sequence is CSVEETTVYGYTF. In nucleotides, the CDR3 is TGCAGCGTTGAAGAAACGACAGTCTATGGCTACACCTTC. The chain links TRBV29-1 to TRBJ1-2; D is possibly TRBD1 (5 bases). The ends were cut back, 0 bases at V and 4 bases at J, with 9 bases in the middle. There are 13 residues in the CDR3. Germline V CDR1 and CDR2: SQVTM, ANQGSEA.

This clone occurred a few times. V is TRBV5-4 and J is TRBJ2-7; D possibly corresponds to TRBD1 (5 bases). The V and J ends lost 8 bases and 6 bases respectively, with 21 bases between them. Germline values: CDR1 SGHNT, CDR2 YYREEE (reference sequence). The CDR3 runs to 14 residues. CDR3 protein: CASSARQGTGEQYF. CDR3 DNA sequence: TGTGCCAGTTCAGCACGTCAGGGAACGGGCGAGCAGTACTTC.

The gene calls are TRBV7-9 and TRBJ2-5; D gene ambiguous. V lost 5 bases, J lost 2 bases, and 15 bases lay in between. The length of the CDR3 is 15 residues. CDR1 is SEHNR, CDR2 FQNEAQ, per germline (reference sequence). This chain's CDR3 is CASSPRFPQQETQYF. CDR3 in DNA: TGTGCCAGCAGCCCTCGGTTCCCACAGCAAGAGACCCAGTACTTC.

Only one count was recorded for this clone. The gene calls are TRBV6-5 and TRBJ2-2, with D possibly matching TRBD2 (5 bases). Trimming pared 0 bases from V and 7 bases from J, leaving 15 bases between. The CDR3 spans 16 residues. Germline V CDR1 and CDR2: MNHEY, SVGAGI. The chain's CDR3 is CASSYSVNRGSGELFF. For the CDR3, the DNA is TGTGCCAGCAGTTACTCAGTTAACCGTGGGAGCGGGGAGCTGTTTTTT.

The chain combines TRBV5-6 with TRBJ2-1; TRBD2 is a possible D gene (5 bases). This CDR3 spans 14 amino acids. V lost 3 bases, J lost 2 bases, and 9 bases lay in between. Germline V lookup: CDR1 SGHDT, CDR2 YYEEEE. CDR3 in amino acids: CASSSPTTYNEQFF. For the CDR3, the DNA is TGTGCCAGCAGCTCCCCGACTACCTACAATGAGCAGTTCTTC.

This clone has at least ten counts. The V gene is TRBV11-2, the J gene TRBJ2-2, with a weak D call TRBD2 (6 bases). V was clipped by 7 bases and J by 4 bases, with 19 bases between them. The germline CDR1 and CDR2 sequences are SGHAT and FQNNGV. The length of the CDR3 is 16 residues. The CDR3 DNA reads TGTGCCAGCACCCTGGCCCCGGGGGTAGGCACCGGGGAGCTGTTTTTT. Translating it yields CASTLAPGVGTGELFF. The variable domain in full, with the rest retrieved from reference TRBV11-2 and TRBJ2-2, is EAGVAQSPRYKIIEKRQSVAFWCNPISGHATLYWYQQILGQGPKLLIQFQNNGVVDDSQLPKDRFSAERLKGVDSTLKIQPAKLEDSAVYLCASTLAPGVGTGELFFGEGSRLTVL.

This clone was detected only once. DNA for the CDR3: TGTGCCAGCAGCCAAGAGGGCCAACGTGATCAGCCCCAGCATTTT. This gives the protein CASSQEGQRDQPQHF. V usage is TRBV4-2 and J usage is TRBJ1-5, with D unclear. Per the germline V gene, CDR1 is LGHNA and CDR2 is YNFKEQ. The V end was cut by 0 bases, the J end by 5 bases, with 11 bases between. This CDR3 has 15 residues.

CDR3 DNA sequence: TGTGCCAGCAGTTTCCGGGGAGTTAATGGCTACACCTTC. This translates into CASSFRGVNGYTF. The chain recombines TRBV12-3 or TRBV12-4 with TRBJ1-2; D not resolved. V was shortened by 3 bases and J by 6 bases, with 11 bases between the two germline ends. The CDR3 is made up of 13 amino acids.

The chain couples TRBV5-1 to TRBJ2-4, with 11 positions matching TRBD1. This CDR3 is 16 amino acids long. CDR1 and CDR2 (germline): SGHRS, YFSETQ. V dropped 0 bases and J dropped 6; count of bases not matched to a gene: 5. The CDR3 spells CASSLDGTGGINIQYF. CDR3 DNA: TGCGCCAGCAGCTTGGACGGGACAGGGGGTATAAACATTCAGTACTTC.

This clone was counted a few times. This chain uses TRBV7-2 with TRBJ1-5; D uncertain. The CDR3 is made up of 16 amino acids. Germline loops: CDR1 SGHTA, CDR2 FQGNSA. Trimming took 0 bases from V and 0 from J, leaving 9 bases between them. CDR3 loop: CASSLANIPSNQPQHF. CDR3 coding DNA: TGTGCCAGCAGCTTAGCGAACATCCCTAGCAATCAGCCCCAGCATTTT.

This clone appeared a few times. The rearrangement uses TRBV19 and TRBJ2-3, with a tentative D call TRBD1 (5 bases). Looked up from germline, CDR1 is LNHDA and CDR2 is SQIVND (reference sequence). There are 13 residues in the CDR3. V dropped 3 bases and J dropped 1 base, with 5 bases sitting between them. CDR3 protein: CASSMTGTDTQYF. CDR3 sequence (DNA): TGTGCCAGTAGTATGACAGGCACAGATACGCAGTATTTT.

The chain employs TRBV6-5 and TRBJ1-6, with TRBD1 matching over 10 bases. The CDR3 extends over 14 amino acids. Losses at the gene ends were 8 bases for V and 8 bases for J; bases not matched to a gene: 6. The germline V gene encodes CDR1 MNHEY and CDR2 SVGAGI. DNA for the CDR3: TGTGCCAGCGGCGACAGGGGGCGCGATTCACCCCTCCACTTT. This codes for CASGDRGRDSPLHF.

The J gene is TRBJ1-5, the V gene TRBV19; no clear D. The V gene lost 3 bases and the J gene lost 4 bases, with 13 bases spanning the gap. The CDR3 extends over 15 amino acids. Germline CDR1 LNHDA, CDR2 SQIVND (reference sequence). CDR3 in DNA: TGTGCCAGTAGTATTTCAGCCGCGGGTAATCAGCCCCAGCATTTT. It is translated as CASSISAAGNQPQHF. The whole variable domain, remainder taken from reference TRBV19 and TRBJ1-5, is DGGITQSPKYLFRKEGQNVTLSCEQNLNHDAMYWYRQDPGQGLRLIYYSQIVNDFQKGDIAEGYSVSREKKESFPLTVTSAQKNPTAFYLCASSISAAGNQPQHFGDGTRLSIL.

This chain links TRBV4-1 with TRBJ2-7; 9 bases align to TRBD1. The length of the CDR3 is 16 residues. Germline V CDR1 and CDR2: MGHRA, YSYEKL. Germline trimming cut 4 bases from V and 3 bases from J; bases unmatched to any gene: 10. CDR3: CASSLQGQGGFYEQYF. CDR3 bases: TGCGCCAGCAGCCTCCAGGGACAGGGCGGCTTCTACGAGCAGTACTTC.

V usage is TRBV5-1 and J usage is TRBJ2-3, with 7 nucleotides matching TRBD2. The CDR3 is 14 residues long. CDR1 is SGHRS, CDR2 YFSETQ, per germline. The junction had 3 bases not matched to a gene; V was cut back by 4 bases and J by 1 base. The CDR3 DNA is TGCGCCAGCAGCGGAAGCGGGGGCACAGATACGCAGTATTTT. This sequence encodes CASSGSGGTDTQYF.

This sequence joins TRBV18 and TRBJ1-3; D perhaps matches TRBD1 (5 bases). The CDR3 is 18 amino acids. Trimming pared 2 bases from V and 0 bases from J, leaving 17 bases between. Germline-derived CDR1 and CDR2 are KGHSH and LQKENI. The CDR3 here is CASSPKTPGPLSGNTIYF. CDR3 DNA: TGTGCCAGCTCACCAAAGACCCCAGGGCCTCTCTCTGGAAACACCATATATTTT. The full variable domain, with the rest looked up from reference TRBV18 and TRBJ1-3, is NAGVMQNPRHLVRRRGQEARLRCSPMKGHSHVYWYRQLPEEGLKFMVYLQKENIIDESGMPKERFSAEFPKEGPSILRIQQVVRGDSAAYFCASSPKTPGPLSGNTIYFGEGSWLTVV.

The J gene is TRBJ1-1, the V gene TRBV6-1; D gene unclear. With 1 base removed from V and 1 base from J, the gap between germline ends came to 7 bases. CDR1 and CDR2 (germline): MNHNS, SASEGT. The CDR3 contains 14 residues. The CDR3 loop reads CASSEGRENTEAFF. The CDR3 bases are TGTGCCAGCAGTGAAGGAAGAGAGAACACTGAAGCTTTCTTT.

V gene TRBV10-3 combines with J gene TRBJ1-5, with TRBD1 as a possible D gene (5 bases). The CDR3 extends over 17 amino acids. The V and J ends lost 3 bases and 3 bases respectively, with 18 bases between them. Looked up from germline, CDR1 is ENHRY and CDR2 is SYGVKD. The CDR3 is CAISEGGIGTSNQPQHF. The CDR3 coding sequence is TGTGCCATCAGTGAAGGAGGGATAGGGACCTCCAATCAGCCCCAGCATTTT.

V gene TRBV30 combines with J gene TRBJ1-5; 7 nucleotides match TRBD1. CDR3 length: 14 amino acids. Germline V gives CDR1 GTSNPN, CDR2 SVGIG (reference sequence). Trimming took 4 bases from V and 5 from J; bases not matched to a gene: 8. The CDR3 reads CAWNLDRADQPQHF. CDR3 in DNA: TGTGCCTGGAACCTAGACAGGGCGGATCAGCCCCAGCATTTT.

The DNA of the CDR3 is TGTGCCAGCAGCTTAGCGACGGGGACTAGCGGGAGACCCCTGGGTGAGCAGTTCTTC. It is translated as CASSLATGTSGRPLGEQFF. The V call is TRBV7-2, the J call TRBJ2-1, with TRBD2 matching 14 bases. This CDR3 comprises 19 residues. J was trimmed by 9 bases and V by 0 bases; bases with no gene match: 13. Per the germline V gene, CDR1 is SGHTA and CDR2 is FQGNSA.

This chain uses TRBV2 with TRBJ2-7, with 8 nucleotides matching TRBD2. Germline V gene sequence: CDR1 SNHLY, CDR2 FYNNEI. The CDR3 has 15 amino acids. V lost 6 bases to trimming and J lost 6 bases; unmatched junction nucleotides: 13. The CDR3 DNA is TGTGCCAGCAGCTACTTTGGGGGACTAGGTGGCGAGCAGTACTTC. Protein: CASSYFGGLGGEQYF.

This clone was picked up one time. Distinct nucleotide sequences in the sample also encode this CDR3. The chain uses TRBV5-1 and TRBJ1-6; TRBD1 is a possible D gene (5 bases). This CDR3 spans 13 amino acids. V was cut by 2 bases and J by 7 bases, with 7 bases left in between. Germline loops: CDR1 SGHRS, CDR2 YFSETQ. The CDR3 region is CASSFNRNSPLHF. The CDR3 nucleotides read TGCGCCAGCAGCTTCAACAGGAATTCACCCCTCCACTTT.

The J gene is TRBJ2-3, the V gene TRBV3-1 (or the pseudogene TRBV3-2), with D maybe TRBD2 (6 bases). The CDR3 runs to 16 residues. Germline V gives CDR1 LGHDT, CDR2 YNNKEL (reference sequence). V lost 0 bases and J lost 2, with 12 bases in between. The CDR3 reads CASSQDRAGLTDTQYF. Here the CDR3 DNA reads TGTGCCAGCAGCCAAGATCGGGCGGGACTCACAGATACGCAGTATTTT.

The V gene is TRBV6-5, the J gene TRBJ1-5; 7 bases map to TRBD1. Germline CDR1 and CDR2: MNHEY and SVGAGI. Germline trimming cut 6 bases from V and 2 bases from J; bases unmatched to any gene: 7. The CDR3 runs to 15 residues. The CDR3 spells CASRNRGSGNQPQHF. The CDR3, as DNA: TGTGCCAGCAGAAACAGGGGAAGCGGCAATCAGCCCCAGCATTTT.

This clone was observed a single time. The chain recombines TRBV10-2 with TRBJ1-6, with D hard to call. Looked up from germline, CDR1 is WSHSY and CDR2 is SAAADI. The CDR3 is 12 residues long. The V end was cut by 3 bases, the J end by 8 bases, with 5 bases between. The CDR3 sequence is CASSEGDSPLHF. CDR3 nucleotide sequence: TGCGCCAGCAGTGAAGGAGATTCACCCCTCCACTTT.

The CDR3 is CASSRVFGGGADTQYF. The CDR3, as DNA: TGCGCCAGCAGCCGGGTCTTCGGCGGGGGGGCCGATACGCAGTATTTT. The V and J genes are TRBV5-1 and TRBJ2-3; 9 nucleotides line up with TRBD2. The CDR3 sequence is 16 residues long. Germline CDR1 SGHRS, CDR2 YFSETQ. After removal of 4 bases from V and 6 bases from J, the junction contained 12 bases not matched to a gene.

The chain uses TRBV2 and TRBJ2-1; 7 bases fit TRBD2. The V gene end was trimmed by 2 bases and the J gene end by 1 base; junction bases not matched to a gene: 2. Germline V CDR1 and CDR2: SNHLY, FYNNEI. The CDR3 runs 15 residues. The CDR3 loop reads CASSEQGGSYNEQFF. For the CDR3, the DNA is TGTGCCAGCAGTGAACAGGGAGGGTCCTACAATGAGCAGTTCTTC.

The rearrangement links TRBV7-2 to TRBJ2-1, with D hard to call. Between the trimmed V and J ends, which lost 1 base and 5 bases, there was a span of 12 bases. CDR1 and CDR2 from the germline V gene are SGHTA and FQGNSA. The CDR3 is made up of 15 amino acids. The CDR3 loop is CASSLVALVNNEQFF. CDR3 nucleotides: TGTGCCAGCAGCTTAGTAGCCCTTGTCAACAATGAGCAGTTCTTC.

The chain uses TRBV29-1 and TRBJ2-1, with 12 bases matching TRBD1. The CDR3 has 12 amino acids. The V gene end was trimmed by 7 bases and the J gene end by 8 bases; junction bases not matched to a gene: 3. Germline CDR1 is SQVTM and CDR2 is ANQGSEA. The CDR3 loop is CSAGTGGDEQFF. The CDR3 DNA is TGCAGCGCCGGGACAGGGGGCGATGAGCAGTTCTTC.

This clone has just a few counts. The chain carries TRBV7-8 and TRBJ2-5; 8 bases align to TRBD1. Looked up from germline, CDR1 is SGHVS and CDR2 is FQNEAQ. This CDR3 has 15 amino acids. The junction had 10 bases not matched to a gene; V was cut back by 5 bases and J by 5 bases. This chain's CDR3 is CASSRGGRGLETQYF. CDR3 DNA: TGTGCCAGCAGCCGAGGGGGCAGGGGGCTGGAGACCCAGTACTTC.

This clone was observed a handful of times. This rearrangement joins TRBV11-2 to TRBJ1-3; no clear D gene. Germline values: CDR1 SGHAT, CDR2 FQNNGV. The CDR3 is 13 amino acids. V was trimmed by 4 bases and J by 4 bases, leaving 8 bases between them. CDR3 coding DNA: TGTGCCAGCAGCTATCTCCAGGGAAACACCATATATTTT. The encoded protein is CASSYLQGNTIYF.